These 12 T cell receptor beta chains were all obtained from the same sample, sequenced in a study of OX40 agonist ivuxolimab in advanced cancers. Profiled with immunoSEQ multiplex PCR; TCRdb holds only in-frame clones, not every one. The sample yields over 65,000 clones, approximately 90% seen once. The sample in question was CD4+ or CD8+ T cells sorted from blood, obtained in a trial of the OX40 agonist ivuxolimab. These receptors originate from an adult with an advanced solid tumor such as melanoma, head and neck, liver or kidney cancer.

This clone has only a few counts. This chain links TRBV5-6 with TRBJ1-2; D is uncertain. V lost 6 bases and J 7 bases, leaving 13 bases between the germline ends. Germline V gene sequence: CDR1 SGHDT, CDR2 YYEEEE. The CDR3 length is 12 residues. This chain's CDR3 is CASTHQWGGYTF. CDR3 DNA sequence: TGTGCCAGCACCCACCAGTGGGGTGGCTACACCTTC.

The chain recombines TRBV7-3 with TRBJ1-2; 7 nucleotides match TRBD1. This CDR3 has 11 residues. Losses at the gene ends were 4 bases for V and 8 bases for J; bases not matched to a gene: 1. Germline V gene lookup returns CDR1 SGHTA and CDR2 FQGTGA. DNA of the CDR3: TGTGCCAGCAGCTCGGGACAGGGCTACACCTTC. As protein: CASSSGQGYTF. Combining the CDR3 with reference TRBV7-3 and TRBJ1-2 gives the whole variable domain GAGVSQTPSNKVTEKGKYVELRCDPISGHTALYWYRQSLGQGPEFLIYFQGTGAADDSGLPNDRFFAVRPEGSVSTLKIQRTERGDSAVYLCASSSGQGYTFGSGTRLTVV.

The V and J genes are TRBV7-6 and TRBJ2-3; D remains unclear. Trimming took off 3 bases at V and 6 bases at J, with 10 bases between the two ends. CDR1 and CDR2 (germline): SGHVS, FNYEAQ. The CDR3 consists of 13 residues. Here the CDR3 reads CASSFYLDDTQYF. The DNA of the CDR3 is TGTGCCAGCAGCTTTTACCTCGATGATACGCAGTATTTT.

The gene calls are TRBV7-9 and TRBJ2-1; the D gene is possibly TRBD2 (7 bases). Deletions cut 2 bases from V and 6 bases from J, with 17 bases between. The CDR3 covers 16 residues. Germline assignment: CDR1 SEHNR and CDR2 FQNEAQ (reference sequence). The CDR3 here is CASSLTGGRLGNEQFF. In nucleotides, the CDR3 is TGTGCCAGCAGCTTAACCGGGGGGCGGCTGGGCAATGAGCAGTTCTTC.

The rearrangement uses TRBV6-6 and TRBJ1-1; D ambiguous. Looked up from germline, CDR1 is MNHNY and CDR2 is SVGAGI (reference sequence). Between the trimmed V and J ends, which lost 6 bases and 0 bases, there was a span of 11 bases. The CDR3 covers 14 residues. The CDR3 here is CASSLGRLNTEAFF. Written as DNA, the CDR3 is TGTGCCAGCAGCCTAGGACGTTTGAACACTGAAGCTTTCTTT.

The chain recombines TRBV11-2 with TRBJ1-1; no clear D gene. This CDR3 has 12 amino acids. Germline lookup yields CDR1 SGHAT and CDR2 FQNNGV. Trimming pared 3 bases from V and 3 bases from J, leaving 5 bases between. CDR3 nucleotides: TGTGCCAGCAGCTTTGGGGACACTGAAGCTTTCTTT. Its translation is CASSFGDTEAFF. Full variable domain (rest looked up from reference TRBV11-2 and TRBJ1-1): EAGVAQSPRYKIIEKRQSVAFWCNPISGHATLYWYQQILGQGPKLLIQFQNNGVVDDSQLPKDRFSAERLKGVDSTLKIQPAKLEDSAVYLCASSFGDTEAFFGQGTRLTVV.

This clone was observed once. The rearrangement joins TRBV27 to TRBJ1-1; D call uncertain. The germline CDR1 and CDR2 sequences are MNHEY and SMNVEV (reference sequence). V was trimmed by 5 bases and J by 2 bases, leaving 9 bases between them. CDR3 length equals 13 residues. The CDR3 bases are TGTGCCAGCAGTCTGTCCATTAACACTGAAGCTTTCTTT. This codes for CASSLSINTEAFF.

The chain couples TRBV2 to TRBJ2-1; TRBD2 agrees at 8 bases. J gave up 4 bases and V 5 bases, and 10 bases lay outside the gene matches. The CDR3 consists of 16 residues. Germline CDR1 SNHLY, CDR2 FYNNEI. The CDR3 region is CASSILTGGPYNEQFF. The DNA for the CDR3 is TGTGCCAGCAGTATCCTAACGGGGGGGCCATACAATGAGCAGTTCTTC.

This clone occurred once. The chain is built from TRBV9 and TRBJ1-1; 11 bases map to TRBD1. After removal of 4 bases from V and 2 bases from J, the junction contained 7 bases not matched to a gene. CDR3 length: 16 residues. Germline-derived CDR1 and CDR2 are SGDLS and YYNGEE. The CDR3 sequence is CASSRTGGDLNTEAFF. The CDR3 nucleotides are TGTGCCAGCAGCAGGACAGGGGGCGATCTAAACACTGAAGCTTTCTTT.

The chain combines TRBV21-1 with TRBJ2-1; TRBD2 is the table's D call, not checked against the DNA. TRBV21-1 is a pseudogene segment. This CDR3 has 16 amino acids. The CDR3 region has the DNA TGTGCCAGCACCCCGACTAGCGGGGTGTCCTACAATGAGCAGTTCTTC. Its protein product is CASTPTSGVSYNEQFF.

V and J are TRBV7-9 and TRBJ1-6; TRBD1 is a possible D gene (6 bases). V lost 6 bases and J lost 14, with 20 bases in between. The germline gives CDR1 SEHNR, CDR2 FQNEAQ (reference sequence). The CDR3 has 14 residues. CDR3 DNA sequence: TGTGCCAGCAGTTCCGAACACAGGGTGTTGGCCCTCCACTTT. This sequence encodes CASSSEHRVLALHF.

The rearrangement links TRBV30 to TRBJ2-1, with D maybe TRBD1 (6 bases). V shed 2 bases and J shed 6 bases, with 11 bases lying between them. CDR3 length: 13 amino acids. The germline V gene encodes CDR1 GTSNPN and CDR2 SVGIG (reference sequence). As DNA, the CDR3 is TGTGCCTGGAGTCCCCAACAGGGCAATGAGCAGTTCTTC. This gives the protein CAWSPQQGNEQFF.